The rows below give T cell receptor beta chains drawn from one sample of a study of blood T cell repertoires in COVID-19. TCRdb keeps only in-frame clones here, not all; method: immunoSEQ multiplex PCR. Of 380,000 or so clones listed, 70% to 90% are singletons. Sequenced input: peripheral blood. These receptors all come from a man in his forties with acute or convalescent COVID-19. The CDR3 runs from the conserved cysteine through the conserved F or W. D genes are given only for firm matches. Clone size appears in some rows only: once, few, many, or a class for an expanded clone.

TRBV7-9	TRBJ2-1	NA	NA	TGTGCCAGCAGCTTAGCGCTTAGGGGGAATGAGCAGTTCTTC	CASSLALRGNEQFF
TRBV3-1/TRBV3-2	TRBJ1-3	TRBD1	NA	TGTGCCAGCAGCCGGGACAGGGTCGCTGGAAACACCATATATTTT	CASSRDRVAGNTIYF
TRBV29-1	TRBJ1-2	NA	once	TGCAGCGTCCGAACCCTGGAGGGTTCTTTCAATGGCTACACCTTC	CSVRTLEGSFNGYTF
TRBV11-2	TRBJ2-2	NA	NA	TGTGCCAGCAGCTTAGATCCCTTCGTTATCACCGGGGAGCTGTTTTTT	CASSLDPFVITGELFF
TRBV6-6	TRBJ1-5	NA	NA	TGTGCCAGCAACGAGGTTGGTCAGCCCCAGCATTTT	CASNEVGQPQHF
TRBV2	TRBJ2-7	TRBD1	NA	TGTGCCAGCAGTCCGCCGGGACAGGGGAACGAGCAGTACTTC	CASSPPGQGNEQYF
TRBV9	TRBJ2-1	NA	few	TGTGCCAGCAGCGTAAGGACAGATCTTAATGAGCAGTTCTTC	CASSVRTDLNEQFF
TRBV5-1	TRBJ2-5	NA	NA	TGCGCCAGCAGCCAAACAGGGAATCTGGAGACCCAGTACTTC	CASSQTGNLETQYF
TRBV29-1	TRBJ2-1	TRBD2	NA	TGCAGCGCCCCGGGACTAGCGGCCTACAATGAGCAGTTCTTC	CSAPGLAAYNEQFF
TRBV28	TRBJ1-3	TRBD1	NA	TGTGCCAGCACCCCCCCACAGGGGGCCGGAAACACCATATATTTT	CASTPPQGAGNTIYF
TRBV3-1/TRBV3-2	TRBJ2-2	NA	NA	TGTGCCAGCAGCCAAGACCAGAACACCGGGGAGCTGTTTTTT	CASSQDQNTGELFF
TRBV11-3	TRBJ2-7	NA	NA	TGTGCCAGCAGCTTAGGCCAGACCTACGAGCAGTACTTC	CASSLGQTYEQYF
TRBV2	TRBJ1-3	NA	NA	TGTGCCAGCAGTCGGGTCTCTGGAAACACCATATATTTT	CASSRVSGNTIYF
TRBV27	TRBJ2-1	TRBD2	NA	TGTGCCAGCAGTTTCCCCTTGACTAGCGGGGGACGGCATGAGCAGTTCTTC	CASSFPLTSGGRHEQFF
TRBV7-9	TRBJ1-4	NA	NA	TGTGCCAGCAGCTTGTTTGCAGGCCCGAATGAAAAACTGTTTTTT	CASSLFAGPNEKLFF
TRBV27	TRBJ1-4	NA	once	TGTGCCAGCAGTCACTTCAATGGAAAACTGTTTTTT	CASSHFNGKLFF
TRBV28	TRBJ1-1	TRBD1	NA	TGTGCCAGCAGAGACAGGACAGGGGAAGAAGCTTTCTTT	CASRDRTGEEAFF
TRBV11-2	TRBJ1-1	NA	NA	TGTGCCAGCAGCTCGGTAGGACAGATAGACACTGAAGCTTTCTTT	CASSSVGQIDTEAFF
TRBV2	TRBJ1-4	NA	NA	TGTGCCAGCAGAGCTAGAGACAGCCTCAATGAAAAACTGTTTTTT	CASRARDSLNEKLFF
TRBV5-6	TRBJ2-5	NA	NA	TGTGCCAGCAGCTTGGTTAGTTCGGTCGACAATTTTTACTTC	CASSLVSSVDNFYF
TRBV28	TRBJ1-3	TRBD1	NA	TGTGCCAGCAGTTTCTCGGACAGGGGAGCTGGAAACACCATATATTTT	CASSFSDRGAGNTIYF
TRBV4-1	TRBJ1-5	NA	NA	TGCGCCAGCAGCCAGACCTCGACAAGCATTAGCAATCAGCCCCAGCATTTT	CASSQTSTSISNQPQHF
TRBV28	TRBJ1-1	TRBD1	NA	TGTGCCAGCAGTCCTCTTCGGACAGGGAGGACTGAAGCTTTCTTT	CASSPLRTGRTEAFF
TRBV7-8	TRBJ2-5	NA	once	TGTGCCAGCAGCTTGGTTACAAGGGGCCGCCCCGGAAGGACCCAGTACTTC	CASSLVTRGRPGRTQYF
TRBV5-1	TRBJ1-2	NA	NA	TGCGCCAGCAGCCCGGGACACCTGGCAAACTATGGCTACACCTTC	CASSPGHLANYGYTF
TRBV2	TRBJ1-3	TRBD1	NA	TGTGCCAGCAGTGTCCCAGGGGGAGACTCTGGAAACACCATATATTTT	CASSVPGGDSGNTIYF
TRBV19	TRBJ1-5	TRBD1	NA	TGTGCCAGTAGTGAGCAGGGGGGCAATCAGCCCCAGCATTTT	CASSEQGGNQPQHF
TRBV6-2/TRBV6-3	TRBJ2-1	TRBD1	NA	TGTGCCAGCAGTTACTCGAGTAAAGGTGTCGGCCAGGGGGACTCCTACAATGAGCAGTTCTTC	CASSYSSKGVGQGDSYNEQFF
TRBV29-1	TRBJ2-2	NA	once	TGCAGCGTTGAAGTAGGGGACACTAACACCGGGGAGCTGTTTTTT	CSVEVGDTNTGELFF
TRBV7-9	TRBJ2-3	NA	NA	TGTGCCAGCAAAGCGGATACGCAGTATTTT	CASKADTQYF
TRBV30	TRBJ2-5	NA	NA	TGTGCCTGGAGTCCATCGGGGAAACAAGAGACCCAGTACTTC	CAWSPSGKQETQYF
TRBV12-3/TRBV12-4	TRBJ1-2	TRBD1	NA	TGTGCCAGCAGTCCGGCAGGGGGGAGCTACACCTTC	CASSPAGGSYTF